A selection of T cell receptor beta chains follows, all from one sample in a study of control samples from healthy donors and cancer patients. Using immunoSEQ multiplex PCR, the repertoire was profiled, and TCRdb retains in-frame clones only, with some absent. The sample has about 120,000 clones, almost 95% seen once. Sequencing was performed on PBMCs. These TCRs come from a man of 80 years or more with head and neck cancer. CDR3s leave out the opening cysteine and the closing phenylalanine or tryptophan. Fields, in order: clone size, V gene, CDR3 protein. Rows may omit the clone size; those that give it use once, few, many or a size class.

clone size: .
V gene: TRBV12-3/TRBV12-4
CDR3 protein: ASGMGTEAF

clone size: .
V gene: TRBV21-1
CDR3 protein: ASTRGGEY

clone size: .
V gene: TRBV7-7
CDR3 protein: ASSLGAGPTYEQY

clone size: .
V gene: TRBV5-4
CDR3 protein: ASSLEPERGTGELF

clone size: .
V gene: TRBV4-1
CDR3 protein: ASSPRSNQPQH

clone size: .
V gene: TRBV6-5
CDR3 protein: ASRGWSGELF

clone size: .
V gene: TRBV5-1
CDR3 protein: ASSLGDVSYNEQF

clone size: .
V gene: TRBV5-1
CDR3 protein: ASSLDAAGWTGELF

clone size: .
V gene: TRBV27
CDR3 protein: ASSIAGIYNEQF

clone size: .
V gene: TRBV5-4
CDR3 protein: ASSLAGGQRYEQY

clone size: .
V gene: TRBV5-4
CDR3 protein: ASSFPGGRETQY

clone size: .
V gene: TRBV19
CDR3 protein: ASSLAGGAGEQY

clone size: .
V gene: TRBV2
CDR3 protein: ASSEQGQGPDTQY

clone size: .
V gene: TRBV11-2
CDR3 protein: ASSLFHRAGNIQY

clone size: .
V gene: TRBV4-3
CDR3 protein: ASSQDLQRDLPTDTQY

clone size: .
V gene: TRBV4-2
CDR3 protein: ASSQDQSVSQPQH

clone size: .
V gene: TRBV12-5
CDR3 protein: ASGSTGRTAH

clone size: .
V gene: TRBV27
CDR3 protein: ASSSITGTLNTEAF

clone size: .
V gene: TRBV12-3/TRBV12-4
CDR3 protein: ASSGQNYGYT

clone size: .
V gene: TRBV6-5
CDR3 protein: ASTKGGGGEKLF

clone size: once
V gene: TRBV7-9
CDR3 protein: ASRSSGGAGSDTQY

clone size: .
V gene: TRBV30
CDR3 protein: AWEGGGSFYGYT

clone size: .
V gene: TRBV7-2
CDR3 protein: ASSARGNRPYYEQY

clone size: once
V gene: TRBV28
CDR3 protein: ASSFGRVVPY

clone size: .
V gene: TRBV27
CDR3 protein: ASSLGFGNRIGTEAF

clone size: .
V gene: TRBV7-9
CDR3 protein: ASSEMGGRETQY

clone size: .
V gene: TRBV29-1
CDR3 protein: SVRDWGYEQY

clone size: .
V gene: TRBV21-1
CDR3 protein: ASSKVPEFSDTQY

clone size: .
V gene: TRBV10-1
CDR3 protein: ASSEPSAREGLGKNIQY

clone size: .
V gene: TRBV11-3
CDR3 protein: ASSFGGTGSGEQY

clone size: few
V gene: TRBV7-9
CDR3 protein: ASSFDGYGYT

clone size: .
V gene: TRBV4-1
CDR3 protein: ASSQDRAGTGGGNQPQH

clone size: .
V gene: TRBV27
CDR3 protein: ASSLSPRGGSPLH

clone size: few
V gene: TRBV10-3
CDR3 protein: AISPYQLARDRSYEQY

clone size: .
V gene: TRBV19
CDR3 protein: ASSTPPRTGLNTEAF

clone size: .
V gene: TRBV7-9
CDR3 protein: ASKNGDIRYNEQF

clone size: .
V gene: TRBV30
CDR3 protein: AAGRTPGAYNEQF

clone size: .
V gene: TRBV7-2
CDR3 protein: ASSLGGGSGEQF

clone size: once
V gene: TRBV5-1
CDR3 protein: ASSLGAGSGNTIY

clone size: .
V gene: TRBV30
CDR3 protein: AWSSRDNQPQH

clone size: .
V gene: TRBV7-2
CDR3 protein: ASSLRGGGYDGYT